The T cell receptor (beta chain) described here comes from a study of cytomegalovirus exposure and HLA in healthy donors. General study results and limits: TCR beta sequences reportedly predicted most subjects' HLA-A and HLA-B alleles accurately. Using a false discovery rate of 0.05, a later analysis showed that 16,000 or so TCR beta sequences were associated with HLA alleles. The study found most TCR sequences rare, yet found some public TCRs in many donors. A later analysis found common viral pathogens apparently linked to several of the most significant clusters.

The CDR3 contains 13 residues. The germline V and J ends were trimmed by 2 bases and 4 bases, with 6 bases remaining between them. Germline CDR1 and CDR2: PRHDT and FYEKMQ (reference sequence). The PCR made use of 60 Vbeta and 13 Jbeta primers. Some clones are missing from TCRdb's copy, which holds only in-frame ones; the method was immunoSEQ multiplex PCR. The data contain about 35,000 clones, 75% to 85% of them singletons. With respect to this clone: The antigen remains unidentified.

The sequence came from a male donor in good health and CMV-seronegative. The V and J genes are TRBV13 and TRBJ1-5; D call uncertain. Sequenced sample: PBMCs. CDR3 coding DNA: TGTGCCAGCAGCTTATACGGGAATCAGCCCCAGCATTTT. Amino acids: CASSLYGNQPQHF.